Listed below are T cell receptor beta chains from one sample, sequenced in a study of post-analysis software for immune sequencing data. MiXCR, applied by TCRdb to the PCR reads, yields one record per CDR3 protein. This table holds some 890,000 distinct CDR3 sequences, approximately 50% found once. The sample comprised blood. The origin of the receptors is a girl between 10 and 17 years old with multiple sclerosis. Both conserved end residues are part of each CDR3. The D gene is left open where the match is weak. The size field is filled for only some rows; it gives once, few, many or a size class.

TRBJ1-1	TRBV6-1	.	.	CASSEGSEGAFF	TGTGCCAGCAGTGAAGGCTCAGAGGGAGCTTTCTTT
TRBJ2-1	TRBV20-1	TRBD2	.	CSAQSVASGYNEQFF	TGCAGTGCCCAGAGTGTGGCTAGCGGATACAATGAGCAGTTCTTC
TRBJ2-1	TRBV7-2	TRBD2	.	CASSIPEEGLAAFRQFF	TGTGCCAGCAGCATACCCGAGGAAGGACTAGCAGCATTCCGGCAGTTCTTC
TRBJ2-1	TRBV12-3/TRBV12-4	TRBD1	.	CATTGGLYNGQFF	TGTGCCACTACAGGGGGTCTTTACAATGGGCAGTTCTTC
TRBJ2-4	TRBV15	TRBD2	.	CATSRERAGGPTVAKNIQYF	TGTGCCACCAGCAGAGAGAGGGCGGGAGGGCCTACGGTAGCCAAAAACATTCAGTACTTC
TRBJ2-5	TRBV15	.	few	CATSRDSRVRETQYF	TGTGCCACCAGCAGAGATAGTAGAGTGAGAGAGACCCAGTACTTC
TRBJ1-5	TRBV5-1	.	.	CASSFAEGQPQHF	TGCGCCAGCAGCTTTGCAGAGGGACAGCCCCAGCATTTT
TRBJ2-4	TRBV5-1	TRBD2	.	CASSLSNLAGGNNIQYF	TGCGCCAGCAGCTTGTCAAACCTAGCGGGAGGGAACAACATTCAGTACTTC
TRBJ1-2	TRBV9	.	.	CASSRPGDYGYTF	TGTGCCAGCAGCCGTCCAGGCGACTATGGCTACACCTTC
TRBJ2-5	TRBV7-7	.	.	CASSTDLQETQYF	TGTGCCAGCAGCACCGACCTACAAGAGACCCAGTACTTC
TRBJ2-5	TRBV20-1	TRBD1	once	CSAPDRGNQPQYF	TGCAGTGCCCCGGACAGGGGGAATCAGCCCCAGTACTTC
TRBJ2-1	TRBV10-3	TRBD2	.	CAISDKVAGAWEQFF	TGTGCCATCAGTGATAAAGTAGCGGGAGCGTGGGAGCAGTTCTTC
TRBJ2-7	TRBV6-5	.	.	CASSYRGNFEQYF	TGTGCCAGCAGTTACCGGGGCAATTTCGAGCAGTACTTC
TRBJ2-7	TRBV10-3	TRBD2	few	CAISPLSGGSYEQYF	TGTGCCATCAGTCCCCTCAGCGGGGGATCCTACGAGCAGTACTTC
TRBJ2-1	TRBV2	TRBD1	.	CASSPPGQVYNEQFF	TGTGCCAGCAGTCCACCGGGACAGGTCTACAATGAGCAGTTCTTC
TRBJ2-3	TRBV7-6	.	.	CASTFWEAGASTDTQYF	TGTGCCAGCACCTTCTGGGAGGCGGGGGCTAGCACAGATACGCAGTATTTT
TRBJ2-7	TRBV12-3/TRBV12-4	.	.	CASSLRLGVPEQYF	TGTGCCAGCAGTTTAAGACTGGGGGTCCCCGAGCAGTACTTC
TRBJ2-7	TRBV27	.	.	CASSPRLGYEQYF	TGTGCCAGCAGTCCCCGGCTCGGGTACGAGCAGTACTTC
TRBJ2-3	TRBV12-3/TRBV12-4	.	few	CASSAPDRDTQYF	TGTGCCAGCAGTGCCCCAGACAGGGATACGCAGTATTTT
TRBJ2-1	TRBV27	.	.	CASRGRQGGVYNEQFF	TGTGCCAGCAGAGGGAGACAGGGAGGTGTCTACAATGAGCAGTTCTTC
TRBJ2-3	TRBV18	TRBD2	.	CASSQTSGTSGDTQYF	TGTGCCAGCTCACAAACCTCCGGGACTAGCGGAGATACGCAGTATTTT
TRBJ2-1	TRBV29-1	TRBD2	.	CSVDLAGISSYNEQFF	TGCAGCGTTGACCTAGCGGGTATTAGCTCCTACAATGAGCAGTTCTTC
TRBJ2-5	TRBV20-1	.	.	CSVTVQETQYF	TGCAGTGTGACAGTCCAAGAGACCCAGTACTTC
TRBJ2-3	TRBV6-2/TRBV6-3	.	few	CASSHGATRDTQYF	TGTGCCAGCAGTCACGGGGCCACCCGGGATACGCAGTATTTT
TRBJ1-5	TRBV12-3/TRBV12-4	.	few	CASSLDRRDQPQHF	TGTGCCAGCAGTTTAGATAGGAGGGACCAGCCCCAGCATTTT
TRBJ2-4	TRBV13	.	.	CASSLIRDPRGFGKNIQYF	TGTGCCAGCAGCTTAATCAGGGACCCGAGGGGGTTCGGCAAAAACATTCAGTACTTC
TRBJ2-5	TRBV5-1	.	.	CASSLTTIQETQYF	TGCGCCAGCAGCTTGACAACAATCCAAGAGACCCAGTACTTC
TRBJ2-3	TRBV20-1	TRBD2	.	CSAEAGPTNTDTQYF	TGCAGTGCTGAAGCGGGGCCAACTAACACAGATACGCAGTATTTT
TRBJ2-7	TRBV20-1	.	few	CSASKTHLTYEQYF	TGCAGTGCTAGTAAGACTCATTTAACCTACGAGCAGTACTTC
TRBJ2-1	TRBV6-5	TRBD2	few	CASSYSPLAGVMNEQFF	TGTGCCAGCAGTTACTCTCCCCTAGCGGGAGTTATGAATGAGCAGTTCTTC
TRBJ2-1	TRBV3-1	.	.	CASSREGLSSYNEQFF	TGTGCCAGCAGCCGAGAGGGGTTAAGCTCCTACAATGAGCAGTTCTTC
TRBJ1-2	TRBV12-3/TRBV12-4	TRBD1	few	CASSLYDRGPGYTF	TGTGCCAGCAGTTTATATGACAGGGGGCCCGGCTACACCTTC
TRBJ2-3	TRBV10-3	.	.	CAISLGLPATQYF	TGTGCCATCAGTTTGGGACTCCCAGCGACGCAGTATTTT
TRBJ2-3	TRBV5-1	.	.	CASSLKVKGNTDTQYF	TGCGCCAGCAGCCTAAAGGTGAAAGGCAACACAGATACGCAGTATTTT
TRBJ1-2	TRBV2	.	.	CASSQGGRYGYTF	TGTGCCAGCAGTCAGGGAGGAAGATATGGCTACACCTTC
TRBJ2-7	TRBV12-3/TRBV12-4	.	.	CASSLFGRLEQYF	TGTGCCAGCAGTTTATTTGGGAGGCTCGAGCAGTACTTC
TRBJ2-3	TRBV27	TRBD2	once	CASSWGLAGVDTQYF	TGTGCCAGCAGTTGGGGACTAGCGGGAGTGGATACGCAGTATTTT
TRBJ2-1	TRBV7-3	.	once	CASSDKGGSSYNEQFF	TGTGCCAGCAGCGATAAAGGCGGAAGCTCCTACAATGAGCAGTTCTTC
TRBJ2-7	TRBV4-1	.	once	CASSQRDTDWGSSYEQYF	TGCGCCAGCAGTCAACGGGACACGGACTGGGGAAGCTCCTACGAGCAGTACTTC